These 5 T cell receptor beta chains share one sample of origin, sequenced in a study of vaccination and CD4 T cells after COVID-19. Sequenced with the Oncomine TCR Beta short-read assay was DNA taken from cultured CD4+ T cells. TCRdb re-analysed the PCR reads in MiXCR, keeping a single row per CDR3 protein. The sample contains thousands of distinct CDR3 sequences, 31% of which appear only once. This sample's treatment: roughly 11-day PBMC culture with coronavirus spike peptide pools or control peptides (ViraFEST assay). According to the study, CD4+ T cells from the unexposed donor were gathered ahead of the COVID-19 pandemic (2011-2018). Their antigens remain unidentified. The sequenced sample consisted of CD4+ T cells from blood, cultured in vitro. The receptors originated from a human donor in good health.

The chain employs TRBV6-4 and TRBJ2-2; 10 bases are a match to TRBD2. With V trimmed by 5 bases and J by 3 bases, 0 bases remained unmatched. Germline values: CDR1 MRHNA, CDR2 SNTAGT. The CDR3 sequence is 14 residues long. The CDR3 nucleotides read TGTGCCAGCAGTACTAGCGGGGACACCGGGGAGCTGTTTTTT. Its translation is CASSTSGDTGELFF.

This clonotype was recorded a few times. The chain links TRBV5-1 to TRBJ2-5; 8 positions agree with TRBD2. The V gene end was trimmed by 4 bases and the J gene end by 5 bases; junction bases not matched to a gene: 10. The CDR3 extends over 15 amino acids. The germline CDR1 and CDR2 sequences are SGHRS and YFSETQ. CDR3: CASSPTSGGDETQYF. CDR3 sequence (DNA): TGCGCCAGCAGCCCCACCAGCGGGGGAGACGAGACCCAGTACTTC.

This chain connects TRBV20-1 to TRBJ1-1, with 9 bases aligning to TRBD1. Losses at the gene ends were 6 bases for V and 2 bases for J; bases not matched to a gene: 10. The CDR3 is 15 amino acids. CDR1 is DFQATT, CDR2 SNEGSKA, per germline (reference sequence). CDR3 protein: CSAQDSGQGNTEAFF. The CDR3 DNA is TGCAGTGCACAGGACTCGGGACAGGGAAACACTGAAGCTTTCTTT.

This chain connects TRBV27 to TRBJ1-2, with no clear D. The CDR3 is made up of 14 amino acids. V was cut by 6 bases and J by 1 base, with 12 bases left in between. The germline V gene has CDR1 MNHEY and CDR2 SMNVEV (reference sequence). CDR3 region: CASRSGSVNYGYTF. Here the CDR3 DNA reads TGTGCCAGCAGAAGTGGTAGTGTTAACTATGGCTACACCTTC.

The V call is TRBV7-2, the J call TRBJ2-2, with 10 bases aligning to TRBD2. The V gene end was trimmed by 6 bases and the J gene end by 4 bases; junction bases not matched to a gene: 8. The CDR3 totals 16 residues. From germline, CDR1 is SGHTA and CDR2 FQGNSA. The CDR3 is CASRRASGGGTGELFF. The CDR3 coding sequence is TGTGCCAGCAGGAGAGCTAGCGGGGGAGGCACCGGGGAGCTGTTTTTT. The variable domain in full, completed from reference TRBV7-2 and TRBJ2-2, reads GAGVSQSPSNKVTEKGKDVELRCDPISGHTALYWYRQSLGQGLEFLIYFQGNSAPDKSGLPSDRFSAERTGGSVSTLTIQRTQQEDSAVYLCASRRASGGGTGELFFGEGSRLTVL.